This record looks at one T cell receptor (beta chain) sequence and its context. These data originate in a study of control samples from healthy donors and cancer patients. TCRdb's copy holds only in-frame clones and misses some; the assay was immunoSEQ multiplex PCR. The table includes under 200,000 clones, 91% detected once. The CDR3 has 13 residues. The V and J ends lost 2 bases and 1 base respectively, with 5 bases between them. CDR1 is SGHTA, CDR2 FQGTGA, per germline. The TCR was taken from a woman aged 30 to 39 in good health. J is TRBJ1-1 and V is TRBV7-3; D unresolved. The specimen sequenced was blood. In DNA, the CDR3 is TGTGCCAGCAGCTTATACCCGAACACTGAAGCTTTCTTT. Amino acid sequence: CASSLYPNTEAFF.